This T cell receptor (beta chain) was sequenced during a study of blood T cell repertoires in COVID-19. Study overall: Samples of COVID-19 (acute and convalescent) were obtained from the United States, Italy and Spain.

Germline trimming cut 2 bases from V and 6 bases from J; bases unmatched to any gene: 5. CDR3 length: 15 residues. Looked up from germline, CDR1 is MDHEN and CDR2 is SYDVKM. In the study's own analysis: Nucleated cell number was recorded as an estimate derived from reference gene primer amplification. The repertoire was sequenced with immunoSEQ multiplex PCR; TCRdb's copy has only in-frame clones and lacks some. From that table come the V and J calls and clone size; the DNA was used to work out D and trimming. The table lists under 350,000 clones, about nine tenths of them singletons. Self-reported history from a screening survey and questionnaire set each donor's cohort.

Sequences were obtained from PBMCs or T cells enriched from blood (not recorded which). The source is a woman aged 55-69 years who had recovered from COVID-19. The chain has TRBV28 and TRBJ2-1; 9 bases match TRBD1. The CDR3 nucleotides read TGTGCCAGCAGTTTAATCTGGACAGGGGCCAATGAGCAGTTCTTC. Translated: CASSLIWTGANEQFF.